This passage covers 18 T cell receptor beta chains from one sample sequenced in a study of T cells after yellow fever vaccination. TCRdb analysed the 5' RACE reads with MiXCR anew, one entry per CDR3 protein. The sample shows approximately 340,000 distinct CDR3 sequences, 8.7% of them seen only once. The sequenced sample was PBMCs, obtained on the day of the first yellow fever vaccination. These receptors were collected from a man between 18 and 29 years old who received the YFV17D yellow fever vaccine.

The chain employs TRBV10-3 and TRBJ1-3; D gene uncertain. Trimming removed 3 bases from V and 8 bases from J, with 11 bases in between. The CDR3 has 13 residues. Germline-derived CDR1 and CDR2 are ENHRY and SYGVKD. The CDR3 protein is CAISDTNGDTIYF. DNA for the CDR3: TGTGCCATCAGTGACACCAATGGGGACACCATATATTTT.

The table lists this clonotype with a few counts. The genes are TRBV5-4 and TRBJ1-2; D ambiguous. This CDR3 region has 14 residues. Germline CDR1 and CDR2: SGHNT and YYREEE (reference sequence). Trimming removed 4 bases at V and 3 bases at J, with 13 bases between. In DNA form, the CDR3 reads TGTGCCAGCAGCCAACGGAGCAGCTACTATGGCTACACCTTC. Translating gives CASSQRSSYYGYTF.

The CDR3 DNA reads TGCGCCAGCAGTACAGGAGCACCACTAGGATATGATGAAAAACTGTTTTTT. It encodes CASSTGAPLGYDEKLFF. The chain links TRBV5-1 to TRBJ1-4, with D possibly TRBD1 on 5 matching bases. V gave up 5 bases and J gave up 6 bases, with 23 bases separating them. Germline assignment: CDR1 SGHRS and CDR2 YFSETQ. There are 17 residues in the CDR3.

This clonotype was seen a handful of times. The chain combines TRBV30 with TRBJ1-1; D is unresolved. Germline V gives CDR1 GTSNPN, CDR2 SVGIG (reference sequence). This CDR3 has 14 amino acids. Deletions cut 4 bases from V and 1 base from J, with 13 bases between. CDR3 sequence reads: CAWNHFLWNTEAFF. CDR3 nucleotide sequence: TGTGCCTGGAATCACTTTTTATGGAACACTGAAGCTTTCTTT.

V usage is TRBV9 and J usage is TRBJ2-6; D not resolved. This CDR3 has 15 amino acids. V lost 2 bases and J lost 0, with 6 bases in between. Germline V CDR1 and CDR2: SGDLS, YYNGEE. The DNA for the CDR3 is TGTGCCAGCAGCGTCCAGAGCTCTGGGGCCAACGTCCTGACTTTC. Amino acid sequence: CASSVQSSGANVLTF.

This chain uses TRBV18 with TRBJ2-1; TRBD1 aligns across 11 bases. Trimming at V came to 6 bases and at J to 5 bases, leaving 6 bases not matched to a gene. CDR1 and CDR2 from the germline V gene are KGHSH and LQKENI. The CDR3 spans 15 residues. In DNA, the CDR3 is TGTGCCAGCTCCTGGACAGGGGGCGATGACAATGAGCAGTTCTTC. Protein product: CASSWTGGDDNEQFF.

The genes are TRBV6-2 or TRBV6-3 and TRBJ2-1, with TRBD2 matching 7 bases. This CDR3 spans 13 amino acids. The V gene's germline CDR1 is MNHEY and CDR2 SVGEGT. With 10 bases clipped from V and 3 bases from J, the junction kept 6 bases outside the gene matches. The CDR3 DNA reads TGTGCCACCCGGGGGGACCACTACAATGAGCAGTTCTTC. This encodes CATRGDHYNEQFF.

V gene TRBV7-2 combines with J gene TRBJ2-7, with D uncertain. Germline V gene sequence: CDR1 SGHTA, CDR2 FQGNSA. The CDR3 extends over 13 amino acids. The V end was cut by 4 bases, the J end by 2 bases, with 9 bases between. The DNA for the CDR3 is TGTGCCAGCAGCTACACCCCCACCTACGAGCAGTACTTC. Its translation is CASSYTPTYEQYF.

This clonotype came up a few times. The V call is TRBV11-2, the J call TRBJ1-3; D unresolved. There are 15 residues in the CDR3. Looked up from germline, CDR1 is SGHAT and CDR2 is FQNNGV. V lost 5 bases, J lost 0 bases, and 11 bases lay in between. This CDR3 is CASSRSDSSGNTIYF. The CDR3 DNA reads TGTGCCAGCAGCCGTTCCGATAGCTCTGGAAACACCATATATTTT. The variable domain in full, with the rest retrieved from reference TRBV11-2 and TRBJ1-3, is EAGVAQSPRYKIIEKRQSVAFWCNPISGHATLYWYQQILGQGPKLLIQFQNNGVVDDSQLPKDRFSAERLKGVDSTLKIQPAKLEDSAVYLCASSRSDSSGNTIYFGEGSWLTVV.

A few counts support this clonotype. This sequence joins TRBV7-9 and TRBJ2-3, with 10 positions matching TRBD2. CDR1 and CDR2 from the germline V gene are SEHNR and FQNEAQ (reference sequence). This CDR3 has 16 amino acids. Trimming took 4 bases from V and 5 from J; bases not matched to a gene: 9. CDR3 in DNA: TGTGCCAGCAGCTCCAGTCCCCTAGCGGGGGAAGATACGCAGTATTTT. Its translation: CASSSSPLAGEDTQYF.

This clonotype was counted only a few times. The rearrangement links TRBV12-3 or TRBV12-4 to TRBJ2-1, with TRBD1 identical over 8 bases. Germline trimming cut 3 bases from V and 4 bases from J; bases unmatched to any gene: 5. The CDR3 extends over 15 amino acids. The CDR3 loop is CASSFLGQGYNEQFF. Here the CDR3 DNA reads TGTGCCAGCAGTTTCCTCGGACAGGGATACAATGAGCAGTTCTTC.

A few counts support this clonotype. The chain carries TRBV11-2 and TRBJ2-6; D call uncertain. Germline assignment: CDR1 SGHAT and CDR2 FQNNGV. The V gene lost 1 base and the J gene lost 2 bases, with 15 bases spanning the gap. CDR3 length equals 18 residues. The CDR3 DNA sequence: TGTGCCAGCAGCTTAGTCCCCGGGCATAGGCCTGGGGCCAACGTCCTGACTTTC. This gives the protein CASSLVPGHRPGANVLTF.

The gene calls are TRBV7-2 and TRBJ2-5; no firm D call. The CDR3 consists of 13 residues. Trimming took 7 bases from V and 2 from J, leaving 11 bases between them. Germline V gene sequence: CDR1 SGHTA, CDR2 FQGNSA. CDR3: CASKWQEQETQYF. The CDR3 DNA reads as TGTGCCAGCAAATGGCAGGAGCAAGAGACCCAGTACTTC. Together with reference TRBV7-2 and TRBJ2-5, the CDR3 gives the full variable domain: GAGVSQSPSNKVTEKGKDVELRCDPISGHTALYWYRQSLGQGLEFLIYFQGNSAPDKSGLPSDRFSAERTGGSVSTLTIQRTQQEDSAVYLCASKWQEQETQYFGPGTRLLVL.

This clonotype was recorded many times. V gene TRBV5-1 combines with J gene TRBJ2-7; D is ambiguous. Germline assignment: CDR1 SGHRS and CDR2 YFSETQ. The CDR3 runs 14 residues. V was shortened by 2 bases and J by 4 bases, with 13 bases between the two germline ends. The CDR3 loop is CASSLSPGQYEQYV. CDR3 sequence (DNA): TGCGCCAGCAGCTTAAGTCCCGGGCAGTACGAGCAGTACGTC.

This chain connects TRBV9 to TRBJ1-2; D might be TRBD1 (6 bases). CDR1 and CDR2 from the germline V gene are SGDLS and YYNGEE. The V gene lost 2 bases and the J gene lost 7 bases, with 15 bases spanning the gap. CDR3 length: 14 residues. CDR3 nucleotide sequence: TGTGCCAGCAGCGTGGGCAGGGGCCTATCTGGCTACACCTTC. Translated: CASSVGRGLSGYTF.

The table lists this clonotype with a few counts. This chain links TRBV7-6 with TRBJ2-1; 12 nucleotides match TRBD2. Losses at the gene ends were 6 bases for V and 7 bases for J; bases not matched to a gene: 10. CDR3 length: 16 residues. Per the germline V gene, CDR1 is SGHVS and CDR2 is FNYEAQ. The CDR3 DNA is TGTGCCAGCAGACCCACTAGCGGGGGGTCCTTAAATGAGCAGTTCTTC. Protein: CASRPTSGGSLNEQFF.

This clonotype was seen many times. CDR3 nucleotide sequence: TGTGCCAGCAGCTCGCCACTAGCGGGTAAAGAGACCCAGTACTTC. This translates into CASSSPLAGKETQYF. The rearrangement links TRBV7-2 to TRBJ2-5, with 9 positions matching TRBD2. The CDR3 has 15 amino acids. Germline V lookup: CDR1 SGHTA, CDR2 FQGNSA. The V gene end was trimmed by 4 bases and the J gene end by 3 bases; junction bases not matched to a gene: 6.

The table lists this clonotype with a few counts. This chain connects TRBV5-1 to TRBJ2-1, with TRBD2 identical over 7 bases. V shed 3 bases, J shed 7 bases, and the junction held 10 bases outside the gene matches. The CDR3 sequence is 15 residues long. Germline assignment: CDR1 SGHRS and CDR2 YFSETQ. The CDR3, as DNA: TGCGCCAGCAGCTGGGGCGGGCTAGCGGAGAATGAGCAGTTCTTC. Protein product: CASSWGGLAENEQFF.